Each of the 2 T cell receptor beta chains below was sequenced from the same sample in a study of tumor and adjacent non-tumor tissue in lung cancer. TCRbeta libraries were built with three rounds of nested PCR, modified from ARM-PCR. TCRdb re-called the multiplex PCR reads through MiXCR, storing one row per CDR3 protein. The sample includes under 95,000 distinct CDR3 sequences, about 66% of them seen just once. No cell sorting was done before RNA was extracted from the tissue. The specimen sequenced was lung tumor tissue. The receptors were sampled from a man in his fifties or sixties with non-small cell lung cancer.

The CDR3 reads CSVRQVGNQPQHF. CDR3 sequence (DNA): TGCAGCGTCCGACAGGTGGGCAATCAGCCCCAGCATTTT. The chain uses TRBV29-1 and TRBJ1-5; perhaps TRBD1 as D (6 bases). The V gene's germline CDR1 is SQVTM and CDR2 ANQGSEA. The ends were cut back, 6 bases at V and 2 bases at J, with 11 bases in the middle. The CDR3 sequence is 13 residues long.

The genes are TRBV11-2 and TRBJ2-7; D remains unclear. Gene TRBJ2-1 matches the end of the DNA better, so the J call may be wrong. This CDR3 comprises 11 residues. Germline V gene sequence: CDR1 SGHAT, CDR2 FQNNGV. In nucleotides, the CDR3 is TGTGCCAGCAGCGGGTACTACGAGCAGTTCTTC. Translating gives CASSGYYEQFF.